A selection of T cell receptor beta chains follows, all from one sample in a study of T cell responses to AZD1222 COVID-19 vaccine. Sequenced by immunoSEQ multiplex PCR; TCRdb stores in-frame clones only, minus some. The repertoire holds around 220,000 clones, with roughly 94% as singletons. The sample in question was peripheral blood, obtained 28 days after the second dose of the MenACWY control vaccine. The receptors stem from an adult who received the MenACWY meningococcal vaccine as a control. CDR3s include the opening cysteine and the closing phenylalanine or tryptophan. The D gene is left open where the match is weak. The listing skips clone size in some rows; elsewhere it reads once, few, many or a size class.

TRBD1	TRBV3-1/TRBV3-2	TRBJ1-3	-	CASSQDRTGGNTIYF	TGTGCCAGCAGCCAAGATCGGACAGGGGGAAACACCATATATTTT
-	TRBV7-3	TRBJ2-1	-	CASSPGQHNEQFF	TGTGCCAGCAGCCCCGGACAGCACAATGAGCAGTTCTTC
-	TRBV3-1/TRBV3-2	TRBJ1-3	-	CASSQGDLSGNTIYF	TGTGCCAGCAGCCAGGGTGACCTCTCTGGAAACACCATATATTTT
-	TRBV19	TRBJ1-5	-	CASSPFHRANQPQHF	TGTGCCAGTAGTCCGTTTCACAGGGCCAATCAGCCCCAGCATTTT
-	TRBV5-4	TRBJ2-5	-	CASSSQTKTQYF	TGTGCCAGCAGCTCCCAGACAAAGACCCAGTACTTC
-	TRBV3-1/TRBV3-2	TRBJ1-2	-	CASSQGRGGYGYTF	TGTGCCAGCAGCCAAGGGCGAGGGGGCTATGGCTACACCTTC
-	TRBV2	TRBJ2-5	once	CASTTGETQYF	TGTGCCAGCACCACGGGGGAGACCCAGTACTTC
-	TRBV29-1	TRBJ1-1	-	CCGGNTEAFF	TGCTGCGGGGGCAACACTGAAGCTTTCTTT
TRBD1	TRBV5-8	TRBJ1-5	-	CASSPGTERNQPQHF	TGTGCCAGCAGCCCTGGGACAGAGAGAAATCAGCCCCAGCATTTT
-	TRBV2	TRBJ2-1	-	CASSEGLSSYNEQFF	TGTGCCAGCAGTGAAGGACTAAGCTCCTACAATGAGCAGTTCTTC